The table lists the clone carrying this TCR beta chain with a count of one. Its antigen is unidentified. This record comes from a study of shared clonotypes between healthy human individuals. Study-level results: Donor scarcity curtailed the genetic and exposure-history diversity represented herein. Sequencing depth was predicted to influence how clonotypes are shared among donors.

Unsorted samples relied on roughly 99 million PBMCs, which served as the source of genomic DNA. The CDR3 is 17 amino acids. From germline, CDR1 is LNHDA and CDR2 SQIVND (reference sequence). Trimming removed 5 bases from V and 0 bases from J; junction bases left unmatched: 12. Assay execution proceeded at the deep level. Clones were read by immunoSEQ multiplex PCR, and TCRdb kept only the in-frame ones, dropping some. The repertoire holds about 480,000 clones, with 79% as singletons. The sequence was collected from a woman between 40 and 55 years old in good health. Some clones in this sample may be carry-over from other donors' samples. Sequencing input: PBMCs. The J gene is TRBJ1-1, the V gene TRBV19; 7 bases match TRBD1. CDR3 amino acids: CASSYGWQGVMNTEAFF. The CDR3 bases are TGTGCCAGTAGTTACGGGTGGCAGGGGGTAATGAACACTGAAGCTTTCTTT.